The rows below give T cell receptor beta chains drawn from one sample of a study of T cell changes during pregnancy in multiple sclerosis. Using immunoSEQ multiplex PCR, the repertoire was profiled, and TCRdb retains in-frame clones only, with some absent. Here the sample spans roughly 75,000 clones, roughly 91% being singletons. The sequencing used peripheral blood, collected after pregnancy. Receptor source: a female donor in good health, enrolled as a control in a pregnancy study. The CDR3 runs from the conserved cysteine through the conserved F or W. The order of the fields is J gene, V gene, clone size, D gene, CDR3 protein, CDR3 DNA. D genes are given only for firm matches. Some rows mark clone size as missing; the rest say once, few, many or name a class of expanded clone.

J gene: TRBJ2-3; V gene: TRBV7-9; clone size: .; D gene: .; CDR3 protein: CASSLTGTDTQYF; CDR3 DNA: TGTGCCAGCAGCTTAACAGGGACAGATACGCAGTATTTT
J gene: TRBJ1-6; V gene: TRBV27; clone size: .; D gene: .; CDR3 protein: CASSLEVGPHSPLHF; CDR3 DNA: TGTGCCAGCAGTTTGGAGGTCGGACCTCATTCACCCCTCCACTTT
J gene: TRBJ1-1; V gene: TRBV5-5; clone size: .; D gene: TRBD1; CDR3 protein: CASSDAGGRTEAFF; CDR3 DNA: TGTGCCAGCAGCGATGCAGGGGGACGGACTGAAGCTTTCTTT
J gene: TRBJ2-5; V gene: TRBV7-3; clone size: .; D gene: TRBD1; CDR3 protein: CASSFTGGLETQYF; CDR3 DNA: TGTGCCAGCAGCTTTACAGGGGGCCTAGAGACCCAGTACTTC
J gene: TRBJ1-2; V gene: TRBV7-9; clone size: .; D gene: .; CDR3 protein: CASSLEQGPNYGYTF; CDR3 DNA: TGTGCCAGCAGCTTAGAACAGGGACCTAACTATGGCTACACCTTC
J gene: TRBJ2-7; V gene: TRBV6-5; clone size: .; D gene: .; CDR3 protein: CASSYSTMRLYEQYF; CDR3 DNA: TGTGCCAGCAGTTACTCCACGATGCGATTATACGAGCAGTACTTC
J gene: TRBJ1-1; V gene: TRBV29-1; clone size: .; D gene: .; CDR3 protein: CSGSRWIETEAFF; CDR3 DNA: TGCAGCGGTTCCAGGTGGATTGAAACTGAAGCTTTCTTT
J gene: TRBJ2-7; V gene: TRBV7-8; clone size: .; D gene: .; CDR3 protein: CASSQRGDSLGQYF; CDR3 DNA: TGTGCCAGCAGCCAGAGGGGGGACAGCCTCGGGCAGTACTTC
J gene: TRBJ2-6; V gene: TRBV9; clone size: .; D gene: .; CDR3 protein: CASSVATGYPGANVLTF; CDR3 DNA: TGTGCCAGCAGCGTAGCGACGGGGTACCCTGGGGCCAACGTCCTGACTTTC
J gene: TRBJ2-1; V gene: TRBV19; clone size: once; D gene: .; CDR3 protein: CASSIRLGSYNEQFF; CDR3 DNA: TGTGCCAGTAGTATCCGACTCGGGTCATACAATGAGCAGTTCTTC
J gene: TRBJ2-7; V gene: TRBV28; clone size: .; D gene: .; CDR3 protein: CASSSSGGPSYEQYF; CDR3 DNA: TGTGCCAGCAGTTCAAGCGGTGGCCCTTCCTACGAGCAGTACTTC
J gene: TRBJ1-5; V gene: TRBV6-6; clone size: .; D gene: .; CDR3 protein: CASSITVEQPQHF; CDR3 DNA: TGTGCCAGCAGTATAACAGTGGAACAGCCCCAGCATTTT
J gene: TRBJ2-3; V gene: TRBV5-1; clone size: .; D gene: TRBD2; CDR3 protein: CASSKGLAATTDTQYF; CDR3 DNA: TGCGCCAGCAGCAAGGGACTAGCGGCTACCACAGATACGCAGTATTTT
J gene: TRBJ2-2; V gene: TRBV10-3; clone size: .; D gene: TRBD1; CDR3 protein: CAISDRDSNTGELFF; CDR3 DNA: TGTGCCATCAGTGATCGGGACAGTAACACCGGGGAGCTGTTTTTT
J gene: TRBJ2-3; V gene: TRBV28; clone size: .; D gene: .; CDR3 protein: CASSSGADTQYF; CDR3 DNA: TGTGCCAGCAGTTCAGGTGCAGATACGCAGTATTTT
J gene: TRBJ2-1; V gene: TRBV10-3; clone size: .; D gene: TRBD1; CDR3 protein: CAITPGQVVGIGNEQFF; CDR3 DNA: TGTGCCATCACTCCCGGACAGGTGGTTGGTATCGGCAATGAGCAGTTCTTC
J gene: TRBJ2-3; V gene: TRBV10-2; clone size: .; D gene: .; CDR3 protein: CASRKGGDTDTQYF; CDR3 DNA: TGCGCCAGCAGGAAGGGGGGGGACACAGATACGCAGTATTTT